The next 3 T cell receptor beta chains were all read from a single sample in a study of response to subunit inactivated influenza vaccine (dated by TCRdb to between 2017 and 2018). What this sample's time point label stands for: 45 days after influenza vaccine administration. The library came from RT-PCR. TCRdb lists the instrument as Illumina HiSeq 2500. TCRdb reanalyzed the raw reads on its own, using fastp at Q25 for trimming and MiXCR for clone calling, and kept in-frame beta chains. When rows share a CDR3 protein, they turn into one entry using the most common DNA and genes. The sample table holds 150,000 or so distinct CDR3 sequences, of which approximately 11% were seen once. Together, the top ten hold under 15% of the sample. Sample: non-naive T cells sorted from PBMCs, taken roughly 45 days after vaccination. The sample's cell subset or site label, in plain terms: memory T cell fraction. These receptors were obtained from a man over 45 who received an inactivated influenza vaccine. Donor details come from another sample of the same person, matched by shared clones.

This chain connects TRBV20-1 to TRBJ2-5, with TRBD1 identical over 9 bases. This CDR3 region has 15 residues. Germline V lookup: CDR1 DFQATT, CDR2 SNEGSKA (reference sequence). V shed 0 bases and J 5 bases; nucleotides not matched to a gene: 7. CDR3 DNA sequence: TGCAGTGCTAGAGACAACAGGGGGCGCGGTGAGACCCAGTACTTC. Its translation: CSARDNRGRGETQYF.

In this sample, this clonotype turned up a few times. J is TRBJ1-4 and V is TRBV6-6; D unclear. Per germline, CDR1 MNHNY and CDR2 SVGAGI (reference sequence). This CDR3 contains 13 residues. V shed 4 bases and J shed 9 bases, with 12 bases lying between them. The CDR3 loop is CASSSAGGQKLFF. CDR3 coding DNA: TGTGCCAGCAGTTCCGCGGGAGGGCAAAAACTGTTTTTT.

V usage is TRBV20-1 and J usage is TRBJ2-1, with a tentative D call TRBD1 (5 bases). Germline CDR1 is DFQATT and CDR2 is SNEGSKA (reference sequence). CDR3 length: 14 residues. V lost 1 base and J lost 9, with 16 bases in between. DNA for the CDR3: TGCAGTGCTAGAGGGACACCCGCTACGGGTGAGCAGTTCTTC. This encodes CSARGTPATGEQFF.